These 3 T cell receptor beta chains originate from one sample sequenced in a study of blood T cell repertoires in COVID-19 (TCRdb year 2020). The library was generated by the immunoSEQ multiplex PCR assay. Imported from immuneACCESS, the table was reduced by TCRdb to in-frame sequences with V and J called. These copies leave out some clones; in studies compared against another copy, an unresolved V gene accounts for under half, and the cause of the remainder is not known. The sample yields tens of thousands of clones; 80% to 90% were counted once. The top ten clones comprise 10% to 15% of the sample. The sequencing sample was made of peripheral blood. Source of these receptors: a woman of 80 years or more with acute or convalescent COVID-19.

The rearrangement joins TRBV13 to TRBJ2-3, with 9 bases identical to TRBD1. CDR3 length: 16 amino acids. Per the germline V gene, CDR1 is PRHDT and CDR2 is FYEKMQ (reference sequence). J lost 0 bases, V lost 4 bases, and 5 bases had no gene match. This CDR3 is CASSSGTGYSTDTQYF. CDR3 nucleotides: TGTGCCAGCAGCTCGGGGACAGGGTATAGCACAGATACGCAGTATTTT.

This clone has just a few counts. The J gene is TRBJ2-5, the V gene TRBV12-3 or TRBV12-4, with D unresolved. The CDR3 spans 13 residues. Trimming shortened V by 3 bases and J by 5 bases, and 10 bases separated the two germline ends. The CDR3 DNA follows: TGTGCCAGCAGTTTGAGCCCTGCTGAGACCCAGTACTTC. Protein: CASSLSPAETQYF.

The chain couples TRBV7-8 to TRBJ1-1; D gene unclear. The CDR3 spans 13 residues. CDR1 is SGHVS, CDR2 FQNEAQ, per germline. The ends were cut back, 2 bases at V and 4 bases at J, with 8 bases in the middle. The CDR3: CASSLPVSTEAFF. CDR3 sequence (DNA): TGTGCCAGCAGCTTACCCGTATCCACTGAAGCTTTCTTT.